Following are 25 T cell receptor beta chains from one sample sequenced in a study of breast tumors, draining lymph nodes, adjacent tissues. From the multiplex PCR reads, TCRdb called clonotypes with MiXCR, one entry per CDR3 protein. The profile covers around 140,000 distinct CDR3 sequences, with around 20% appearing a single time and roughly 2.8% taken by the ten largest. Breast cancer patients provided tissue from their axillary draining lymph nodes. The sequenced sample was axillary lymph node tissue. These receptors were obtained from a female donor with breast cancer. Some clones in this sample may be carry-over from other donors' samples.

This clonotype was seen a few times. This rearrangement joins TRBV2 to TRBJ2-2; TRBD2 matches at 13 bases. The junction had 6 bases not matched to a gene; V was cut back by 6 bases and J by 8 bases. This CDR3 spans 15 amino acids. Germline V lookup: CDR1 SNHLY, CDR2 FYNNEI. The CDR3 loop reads CASRETSGRYGELFF. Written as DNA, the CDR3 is TGTGCCAGCAGGGAGACTAGCGGGAGGTATGGGGAGCTGTTTTTT.

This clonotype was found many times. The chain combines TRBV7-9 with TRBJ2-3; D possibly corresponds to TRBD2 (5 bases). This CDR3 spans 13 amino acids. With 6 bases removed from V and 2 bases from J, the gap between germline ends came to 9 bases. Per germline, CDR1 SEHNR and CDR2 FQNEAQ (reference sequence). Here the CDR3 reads CASSSDLTDTQYF. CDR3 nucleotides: TGTGCCAGCAGTAGCGACCTCACAGATACGCAGTATTTT.

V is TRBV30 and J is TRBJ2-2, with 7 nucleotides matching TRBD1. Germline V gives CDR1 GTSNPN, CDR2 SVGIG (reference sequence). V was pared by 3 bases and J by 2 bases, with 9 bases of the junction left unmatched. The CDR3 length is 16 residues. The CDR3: CAWRPSRDRNTGELFF. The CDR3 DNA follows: TGTGCCTGGAGACCCTCCCGGGACAGAAACACCGGGGAGCTGTTTTTT.

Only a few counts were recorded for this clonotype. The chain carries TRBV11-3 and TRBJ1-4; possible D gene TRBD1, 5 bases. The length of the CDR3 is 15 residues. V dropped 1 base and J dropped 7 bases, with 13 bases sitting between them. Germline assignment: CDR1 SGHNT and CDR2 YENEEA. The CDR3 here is CASSLGQGDGEKLFF. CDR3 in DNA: TGTGCCAGCAGCTTAGGGCAGGGAGACGGTGAAAAACTGTTTTTT.

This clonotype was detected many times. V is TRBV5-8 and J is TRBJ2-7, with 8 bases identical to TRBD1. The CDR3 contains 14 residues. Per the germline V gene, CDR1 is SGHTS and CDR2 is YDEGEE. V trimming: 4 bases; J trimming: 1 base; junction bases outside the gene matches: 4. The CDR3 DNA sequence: TGTGCCAGCAGCGACAGGGGAAGGTCCTACGAGCAGTACTTC. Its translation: CASSDRGRSYEQYF.

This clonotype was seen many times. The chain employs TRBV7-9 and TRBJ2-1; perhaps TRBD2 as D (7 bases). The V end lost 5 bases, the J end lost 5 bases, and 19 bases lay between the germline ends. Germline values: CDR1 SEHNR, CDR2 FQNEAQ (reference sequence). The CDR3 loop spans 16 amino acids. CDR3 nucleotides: TGTGCCAGCAGCCCAAGGGGGGGAGGGTCTGACAATGAGCAGTTCTTC. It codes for CASSPRGGGSDNEQFF.

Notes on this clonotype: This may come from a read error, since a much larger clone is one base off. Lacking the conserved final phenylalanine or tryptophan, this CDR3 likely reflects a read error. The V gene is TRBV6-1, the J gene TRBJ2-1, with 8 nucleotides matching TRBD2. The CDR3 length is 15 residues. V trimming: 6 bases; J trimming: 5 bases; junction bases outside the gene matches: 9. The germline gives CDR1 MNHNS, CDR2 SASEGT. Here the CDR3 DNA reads TGTGCCAGCAGCGCCGGGCTAGCGGGCAACAATGAGCAGTTCTCC. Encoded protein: CASSAGLAGNNEQFS.

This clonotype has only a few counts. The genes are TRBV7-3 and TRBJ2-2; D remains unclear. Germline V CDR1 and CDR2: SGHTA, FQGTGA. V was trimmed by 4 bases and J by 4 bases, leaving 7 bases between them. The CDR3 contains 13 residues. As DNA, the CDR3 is TGTGCCAGCAGCTGGGGAAGCACCGGGGAGCTGTTTTTT. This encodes CASSWGSTGELFF. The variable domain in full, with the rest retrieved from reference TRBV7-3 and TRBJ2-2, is GAGVSQTPSNKVTEKGKYVELRCDPISGHTALYWYRQSLGQGPEFLIYFQGTGAADDSGLPNDRFFAVRPEGSVSTLKIQRTERGDSAVYLCASSWGSTGELFFGEGSRLTVL.

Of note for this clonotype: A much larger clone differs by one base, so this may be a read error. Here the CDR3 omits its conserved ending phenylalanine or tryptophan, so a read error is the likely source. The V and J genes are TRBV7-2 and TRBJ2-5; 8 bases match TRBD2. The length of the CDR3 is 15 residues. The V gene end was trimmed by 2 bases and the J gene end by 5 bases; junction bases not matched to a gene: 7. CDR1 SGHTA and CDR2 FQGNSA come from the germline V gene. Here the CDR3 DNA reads TGTGCCAGCAGCTTAATGGGCGGGGGGCGGGAGACCCAGTACCTC. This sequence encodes CASSLMGGGRETQYL.

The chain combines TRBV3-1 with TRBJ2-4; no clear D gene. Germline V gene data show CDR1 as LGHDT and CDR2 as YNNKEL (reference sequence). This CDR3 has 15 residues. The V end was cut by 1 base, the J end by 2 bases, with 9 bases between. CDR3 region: CASSQAGGTKNIQYF. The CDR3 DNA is TGTGCCAGCAGCCAAGCGGGTGGAACCAAAAACATTCAGTACTTC. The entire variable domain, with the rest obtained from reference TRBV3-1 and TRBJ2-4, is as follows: DTAVSQTPKYLVTQMGNDKSIKCEQNLGHDTMYWYKQDSKKFLKIMFSYNNKELIINETVPNRFSPKSPDKAHLNLHINSLELGDSAVYFCASSQAGGTKNIQYFGAGTRLSVL.

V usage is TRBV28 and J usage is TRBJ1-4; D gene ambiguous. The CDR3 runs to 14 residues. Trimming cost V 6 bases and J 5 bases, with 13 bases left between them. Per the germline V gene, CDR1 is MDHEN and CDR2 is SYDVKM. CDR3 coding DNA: TGTGCCAGCAGCACCGGGAGAAGAAATGAAAAACTGTTTTTT. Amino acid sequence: CASSTGRRNEKLFF.

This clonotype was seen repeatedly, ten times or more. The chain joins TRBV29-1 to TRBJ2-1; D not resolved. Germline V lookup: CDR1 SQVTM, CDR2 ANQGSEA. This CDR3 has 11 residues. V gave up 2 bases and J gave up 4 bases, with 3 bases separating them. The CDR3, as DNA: TGCAGCGTTGAACGTTACAATGAGCAGTTCTTC. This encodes CSVERYNEQFF.

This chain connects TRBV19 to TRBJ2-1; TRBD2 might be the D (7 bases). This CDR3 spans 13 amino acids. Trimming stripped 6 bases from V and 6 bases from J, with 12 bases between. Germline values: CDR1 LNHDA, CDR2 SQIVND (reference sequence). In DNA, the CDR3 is TGTGCCAGTAGGAGGGGGGGTGTCAATGAGCAGTTCTTC. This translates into CASRRGGVNEQFF.

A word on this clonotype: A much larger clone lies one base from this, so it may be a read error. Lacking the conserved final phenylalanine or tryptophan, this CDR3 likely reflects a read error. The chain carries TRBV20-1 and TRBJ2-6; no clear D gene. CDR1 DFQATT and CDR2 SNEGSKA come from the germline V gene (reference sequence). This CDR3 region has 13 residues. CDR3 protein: CSAFDPGANVLTS. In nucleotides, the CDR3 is TGCAGCGCCTTTGACCCCGGGGCCAACGTCCTGACTTCC.

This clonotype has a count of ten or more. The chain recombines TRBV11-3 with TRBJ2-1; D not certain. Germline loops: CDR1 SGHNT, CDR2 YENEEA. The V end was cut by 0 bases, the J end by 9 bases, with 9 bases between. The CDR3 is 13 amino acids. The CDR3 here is CASSLDMVGEQFF. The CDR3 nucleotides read TGTGCCAGCAGCTTAGATATGGTAGGTGAGCAGTTCTTC.

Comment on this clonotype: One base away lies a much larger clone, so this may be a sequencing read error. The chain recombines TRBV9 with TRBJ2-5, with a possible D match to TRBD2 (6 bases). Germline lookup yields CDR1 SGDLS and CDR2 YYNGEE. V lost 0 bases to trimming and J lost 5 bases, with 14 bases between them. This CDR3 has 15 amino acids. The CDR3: CASSVGGAGHETQYF. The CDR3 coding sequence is TGTGCCAGCAGCGTAGGCGGGGCTGGTCACGAGACCCAGTACTTC. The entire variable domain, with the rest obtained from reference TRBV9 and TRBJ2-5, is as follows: DSGVTQTPKHLITATGQRVTLRCSPRSGDLSVYWYQQSLDQGLQFLIQYYNGEERAKGNILERFSAQQFPDLHSELNLSSLELGDSALYFCASSVGGAGHETQYFGPGTRLLVL.

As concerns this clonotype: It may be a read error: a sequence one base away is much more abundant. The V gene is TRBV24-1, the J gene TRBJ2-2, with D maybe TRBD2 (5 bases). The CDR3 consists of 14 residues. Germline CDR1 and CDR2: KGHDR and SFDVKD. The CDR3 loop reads CATSRPSNTGKLFF. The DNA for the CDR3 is TGTGCCACCAGTAGGCCTTCGAACACCGGGAAGCTGTTTTTT.

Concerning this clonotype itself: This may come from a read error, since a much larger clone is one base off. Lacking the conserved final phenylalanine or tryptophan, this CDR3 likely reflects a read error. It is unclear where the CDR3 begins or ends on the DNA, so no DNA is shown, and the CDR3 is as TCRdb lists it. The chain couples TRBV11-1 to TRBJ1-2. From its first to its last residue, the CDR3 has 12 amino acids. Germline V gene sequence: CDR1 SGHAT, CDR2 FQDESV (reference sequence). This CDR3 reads CASSLPGLQSAL.

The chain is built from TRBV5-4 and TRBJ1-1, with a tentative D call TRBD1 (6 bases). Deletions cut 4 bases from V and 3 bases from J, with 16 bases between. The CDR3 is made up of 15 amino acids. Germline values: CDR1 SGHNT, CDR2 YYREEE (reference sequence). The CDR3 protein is CASSVATTGYTEAFF. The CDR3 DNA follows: TGTGCCAGCAGCGTAGCGACAACAGGGTACACTGAAGCTTTCTTT.

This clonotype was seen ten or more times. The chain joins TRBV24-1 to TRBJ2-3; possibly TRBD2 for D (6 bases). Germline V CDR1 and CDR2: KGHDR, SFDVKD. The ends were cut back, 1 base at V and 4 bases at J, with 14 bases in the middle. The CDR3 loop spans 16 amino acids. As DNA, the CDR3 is TGTGCCACCAGTGATTTCGGAGGGATGGTGGCAGATACGCAGTATTTT. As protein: CATSDFGGMVADTQYF.

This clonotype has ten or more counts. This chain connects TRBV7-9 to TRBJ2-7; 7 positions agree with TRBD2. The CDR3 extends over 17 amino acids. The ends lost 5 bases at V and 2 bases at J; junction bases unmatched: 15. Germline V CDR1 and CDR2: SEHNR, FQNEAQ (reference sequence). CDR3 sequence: CASSPPKLAGVPYEQYF. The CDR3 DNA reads TGTGCCAGCAGCCCCCCAAAGCTTGCGGGAGTCCCCTACGAGCAGTACTTC. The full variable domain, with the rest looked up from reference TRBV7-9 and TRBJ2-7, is DTGVSQNPRHKITKRGQNVTFRCDPISEHNRLYWYRQTLGQGPEFLTYFQNEAQLEKSRLLSDRFSAERPKGSFSTLEIQRTEQGDSAMYLCASSPPKLAGVPYEQYFGPGTRLTVT.

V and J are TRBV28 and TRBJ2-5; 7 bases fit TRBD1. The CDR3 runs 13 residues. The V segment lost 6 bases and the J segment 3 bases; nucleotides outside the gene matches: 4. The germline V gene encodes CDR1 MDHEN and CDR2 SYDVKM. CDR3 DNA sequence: TGTGCCAGCAGAGAGGGGACAGAAGAGACCCAGTACTTC. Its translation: CASREGTEETQYF.

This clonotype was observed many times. The CDR3 region has the DNA TGTGCCAGCAGCTTAAAGACTAGCGGACCCCAAAGCACAGATACGCAGTATTTT. Protein product: CASSLKTSGPQSTDTQYF. V and J are TRBV7-2 and TRBJ2-3; 9 bases are shared with TRBD2. The V gene end was trimmed by 2 bases and the J gene end by 0 bases; junction bases not matched to a gene: 9. The CDR3 extends over 18 amino acids. Germline values: CDR1 SGHTA, CDR2 FQGNSA.

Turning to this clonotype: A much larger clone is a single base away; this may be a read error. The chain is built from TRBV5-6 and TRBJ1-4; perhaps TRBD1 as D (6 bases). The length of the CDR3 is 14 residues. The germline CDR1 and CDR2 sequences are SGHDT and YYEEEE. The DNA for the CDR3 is TGTGCCACCAGCTTGGGGGACATGATGGAAAAACTGTTTTTT. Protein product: CATSLGDMMEKLFF.

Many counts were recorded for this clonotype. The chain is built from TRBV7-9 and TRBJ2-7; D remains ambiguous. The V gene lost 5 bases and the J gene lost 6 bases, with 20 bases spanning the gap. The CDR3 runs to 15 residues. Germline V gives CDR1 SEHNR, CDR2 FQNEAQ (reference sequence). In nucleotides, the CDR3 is TGTGCCAGCAGCCCCGCCACTACGCTCACCGGCGAGCAGTACTTC. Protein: CASSPATTLTGEQYF.